This TCR beta chain was obtained from a study of blood T cell repertoires in COVID-19. Recovered Cohort 3 donors showed two negative PCRs, clearance, or symptom resolution. Sequenced by immunoSEQ multiplex PCR; TCRdb stores in-frame clones only, minus some. Of over 200,000 clones listed, 70% to 90% are singletons. The length of the CDR3 is 15 residues. The germline V gene encodes CDR1 SGHRS and CDR2 YFSETQ. The V and J ends lost 5 bases and 7 bases respectively, with 21 bases between them. This TCR derives from a man under 40 who had recovered from COVID-19. V gene TRBV5-1 combines with J gene TRBJ1-2; D gene ambiguous. Sequences were obtained from PBMCs or T cells enriched from blood (not recorded which). In DNA, the CDR3 is TGCGCCAGCAGTCTTGACCCATCTGACGGCGGTGGCTACACCTTC. It yields the protein CASSLDPSDGGGYTF.